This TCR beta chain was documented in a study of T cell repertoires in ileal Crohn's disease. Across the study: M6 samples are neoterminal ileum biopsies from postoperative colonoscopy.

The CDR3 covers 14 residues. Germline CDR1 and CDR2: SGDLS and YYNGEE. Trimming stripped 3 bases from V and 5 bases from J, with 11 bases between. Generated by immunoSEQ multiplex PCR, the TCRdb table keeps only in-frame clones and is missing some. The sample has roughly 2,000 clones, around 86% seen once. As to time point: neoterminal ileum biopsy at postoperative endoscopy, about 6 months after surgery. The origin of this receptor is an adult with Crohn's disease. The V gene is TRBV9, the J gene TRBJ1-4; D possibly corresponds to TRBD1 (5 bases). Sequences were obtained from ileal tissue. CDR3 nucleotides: TGTGCCAGCAGCGAGGGGTCCCGGAATGAAAAACTGTTTTTT. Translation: CASSEGSRNEKLFF.